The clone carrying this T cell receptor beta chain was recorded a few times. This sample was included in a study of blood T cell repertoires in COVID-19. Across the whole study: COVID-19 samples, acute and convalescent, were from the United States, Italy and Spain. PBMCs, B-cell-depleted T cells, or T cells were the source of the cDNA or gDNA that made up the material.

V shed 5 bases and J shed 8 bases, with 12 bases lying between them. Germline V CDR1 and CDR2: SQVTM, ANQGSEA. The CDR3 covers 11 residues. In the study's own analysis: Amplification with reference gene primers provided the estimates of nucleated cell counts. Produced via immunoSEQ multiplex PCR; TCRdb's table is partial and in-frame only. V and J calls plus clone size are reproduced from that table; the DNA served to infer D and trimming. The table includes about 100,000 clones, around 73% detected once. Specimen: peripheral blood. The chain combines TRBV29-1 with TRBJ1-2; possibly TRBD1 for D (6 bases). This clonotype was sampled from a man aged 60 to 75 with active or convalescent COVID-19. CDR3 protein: CSVQRGGGYTF. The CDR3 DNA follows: TGCAGCGTTCAGAGGGGGGGCGGCTACACCTTC.